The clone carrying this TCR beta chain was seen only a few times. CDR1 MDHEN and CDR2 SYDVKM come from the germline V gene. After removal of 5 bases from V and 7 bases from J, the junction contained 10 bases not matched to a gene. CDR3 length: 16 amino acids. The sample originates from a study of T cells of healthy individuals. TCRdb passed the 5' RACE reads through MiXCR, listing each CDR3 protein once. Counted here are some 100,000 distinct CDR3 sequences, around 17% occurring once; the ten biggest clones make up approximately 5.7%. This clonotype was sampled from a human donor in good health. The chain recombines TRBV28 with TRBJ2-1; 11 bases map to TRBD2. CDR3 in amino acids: CASSQFSGGARNEQFF. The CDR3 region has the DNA TGTGCCAGCAGTCAATTTAGCGGGGGGGCCAGGAATGAGCAGTTCTTC.